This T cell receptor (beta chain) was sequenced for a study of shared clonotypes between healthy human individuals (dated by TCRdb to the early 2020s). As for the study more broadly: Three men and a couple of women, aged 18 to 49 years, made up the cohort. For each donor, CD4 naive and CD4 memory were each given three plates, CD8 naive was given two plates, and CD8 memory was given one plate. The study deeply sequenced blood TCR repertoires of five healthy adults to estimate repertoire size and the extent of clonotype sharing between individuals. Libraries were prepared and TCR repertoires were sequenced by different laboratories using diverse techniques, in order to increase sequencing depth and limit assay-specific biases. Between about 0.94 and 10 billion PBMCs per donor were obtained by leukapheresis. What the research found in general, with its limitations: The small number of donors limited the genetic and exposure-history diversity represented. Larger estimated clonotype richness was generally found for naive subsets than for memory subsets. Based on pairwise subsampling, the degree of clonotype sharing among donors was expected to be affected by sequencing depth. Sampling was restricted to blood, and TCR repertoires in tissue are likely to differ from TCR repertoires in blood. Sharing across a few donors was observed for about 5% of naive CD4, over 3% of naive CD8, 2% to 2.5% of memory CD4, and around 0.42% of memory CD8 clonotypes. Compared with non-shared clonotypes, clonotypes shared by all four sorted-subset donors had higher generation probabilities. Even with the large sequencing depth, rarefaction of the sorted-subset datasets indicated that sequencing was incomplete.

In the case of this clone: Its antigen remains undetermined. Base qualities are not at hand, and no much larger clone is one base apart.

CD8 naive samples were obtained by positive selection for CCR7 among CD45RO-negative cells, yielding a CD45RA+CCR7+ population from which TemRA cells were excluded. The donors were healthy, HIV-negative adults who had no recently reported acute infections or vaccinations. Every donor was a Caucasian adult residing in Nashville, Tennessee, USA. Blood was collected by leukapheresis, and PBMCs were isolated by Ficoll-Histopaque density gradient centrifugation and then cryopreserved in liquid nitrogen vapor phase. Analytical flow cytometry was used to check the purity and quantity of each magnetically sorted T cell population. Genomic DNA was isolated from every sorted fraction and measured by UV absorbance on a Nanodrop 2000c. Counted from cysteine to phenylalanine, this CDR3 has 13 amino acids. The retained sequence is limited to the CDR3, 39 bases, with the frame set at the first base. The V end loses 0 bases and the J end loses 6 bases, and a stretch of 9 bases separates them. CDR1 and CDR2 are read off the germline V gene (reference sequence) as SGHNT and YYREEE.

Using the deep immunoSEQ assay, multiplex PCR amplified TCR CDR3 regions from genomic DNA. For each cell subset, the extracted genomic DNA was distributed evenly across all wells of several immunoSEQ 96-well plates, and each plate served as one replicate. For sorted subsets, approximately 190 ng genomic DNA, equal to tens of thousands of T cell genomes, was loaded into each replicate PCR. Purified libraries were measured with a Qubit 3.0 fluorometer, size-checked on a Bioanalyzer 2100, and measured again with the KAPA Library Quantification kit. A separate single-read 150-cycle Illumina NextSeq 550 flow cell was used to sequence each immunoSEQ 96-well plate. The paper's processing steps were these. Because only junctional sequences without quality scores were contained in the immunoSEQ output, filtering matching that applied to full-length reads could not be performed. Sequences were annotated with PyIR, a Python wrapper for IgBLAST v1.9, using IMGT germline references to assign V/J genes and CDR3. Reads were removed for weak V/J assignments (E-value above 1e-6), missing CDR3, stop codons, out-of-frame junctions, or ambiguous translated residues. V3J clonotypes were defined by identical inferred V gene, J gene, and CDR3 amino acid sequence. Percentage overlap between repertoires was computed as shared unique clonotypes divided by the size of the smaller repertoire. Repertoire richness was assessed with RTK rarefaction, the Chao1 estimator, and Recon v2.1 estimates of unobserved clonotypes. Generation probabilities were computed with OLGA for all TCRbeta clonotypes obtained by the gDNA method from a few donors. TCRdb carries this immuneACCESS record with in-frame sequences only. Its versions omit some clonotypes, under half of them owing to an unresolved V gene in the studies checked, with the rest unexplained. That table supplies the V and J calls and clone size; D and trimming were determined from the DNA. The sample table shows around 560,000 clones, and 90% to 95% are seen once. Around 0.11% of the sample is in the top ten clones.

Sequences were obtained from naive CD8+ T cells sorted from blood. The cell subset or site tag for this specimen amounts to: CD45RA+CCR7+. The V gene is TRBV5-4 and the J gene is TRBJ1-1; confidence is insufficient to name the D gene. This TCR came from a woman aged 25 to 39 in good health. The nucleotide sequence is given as TGTGCCAGCAGCTTGGAGGGAGGATCTGAAGCTTTCTTT. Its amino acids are CASSLEGGSEAFF.